This T cell receptor (beta chain) derives from a study of shared clonotypes between healthy human individuals. Study-wide findings and caveats: Around 5.4% of naive CD4 clonotypes were common to a handful of donors. The represented genetic and exposure-history diversity was limited by the small number of donors.

Study processing details: As immunoSEQ supplied junction-only sequences (without quality scores), filtering differed. The data were produced by immunoSEQ multiplex PCR, yet TCRdb's version contains in-frame clones alone and is incomplete. The V and J calls and clone size are taken from that table; D and trimming were inferred from the DNA. The repertoire consists of about 660,000 clones, with 74% occurring once and the leading ten covering 1.5% to 2%. The investigators split CD4+ cells into a CD45RA+ naive subset and a CD45RA-negative memory subset. The ends were cut back, 6 bases at V and 1 base at J, with 12 bases in the middle. The CDR3 contains 14 residues. Germline lookup yields CDR1 ENHRY and CDR2 SYGVKD. Comments on this clone: What it binds is not known.

This chain links TRBV10-3 with TRBJ2-5; D is ambiguous. This TCR came from a woman aged 30 to 39 in good health. Sequenced material: memory CD4+ T cells sorted from blood. The subset denotes: CD45RA-negative fraction. The CDR3 loop reads CAISGSETQETQYF. The CDR3 DNA is TGTGCCATCAGCGGCAGCGAGACCCAAGAGACCCAGTACTTC.